Each of the 17 T cell receptor beta chains below was sequenced from the same sample in a study of blood T cells in healthy people across ages. A second PCR of about 7 to 12 cycles used a sample-barcoded 5' primer and a J-beta primer mix. From the 5' RACE reads, TCRdb called clonotypes with MiXCR, one entry per CDR3 protein. Of 1 million to 1.2 million distinct CDR3 sequences in the sample, 35% to 45% are singletons; the top ten hold roughly 14%. The sequenced sample was blood. The receptors here all came from a man between 18 and 35 years old in good health.

The chain carries TRBV20-1 and TRBJ2-3, with 9 bases lining up with TRBD2. CDR1 DFQATT and CDR2 SNEGSKA come from the germline V gene (reference sequence). This CDR3 has 16 residues. With V trimmed by 0 bases and J by 2 bases, 6 bases remained unmatched. CDR3 residues: CSARDLVAGDTDTQYF. The CDR3 DNA reads as TGCAGTGCTAGAGATCTGGTAGCGGGGGACACAGATACGCAGTATTTT.

The chain carries TRBV6-6 and TRBJ1-5; 8 bases are shared with TRBD1. After removal of 6 bases from V and 4 bases from J, the junction contained 5 bases not matched to a gene. This CDR3 contains 14 residues. The germline V gene encodes CDR1 MNHNY and CDR2 SVGAGI (reference sequence). The CDR3 sequence is CASRNRGINQPQHF. The CDR3, as DNA: TGTGCCAGCAGGAACAGGGGGATTAATCAGCCCCAGCATTTT.

About this clonotype: A much larger clone is a single base away; this may be a read error. V gene TRBV29-1 combines with J gene TRBJ2-1, with D possibly matching TRBD1 (6 bases). Trimming left V 6 bases short and J 13 bases short, with 22 bases between. The germline CDR1 and CDR2 sequences are SQVTM and ANQGSEA. CDR3 size: 13 residues. CDR3 sequence reads: CSVVQGTQETQFF. DNA for the CDR3: TGCAGCGTCGTACAGGGAACTCAAGAGACCCAGTTCTTC.

The V call is TRBV18, the J call TRBJ2-7; D not certain. With 1 base removed from V and 3 bases from J, the gap between germline ends came to 4 bases. The V gene's germline CDR1 is KGHSH and CDR2 LQKENI. The length of the CDR3 is 12 residues. Written as DNA, the CDR3 is TGTGCCAGCTCACCACAGTTCTACGAGCAGTACTTC. It encodes CASSPQFYEQYF.

The chain links TRBV30 to TRBJ2-7; no firm D call. The CDR3 length is 11 residues. Germline V gene data show CDR1 as GTSNPN and CDR2 as SVGIG (reference sequence). Trimming shortened V by 0 bases and J by 4 bases, and 4 bases separated the two germline ends. Written as DNA, the CDR3 is TGTGCCTGGAGTGTCCTTTACGAGCAGTACTTC. Translating it yields CAWSVLYEQYF.

This chain links TRBV7-3 with TRBJ2-2, with a possible D match to TRBD1 (6 bases). There are 15 residues in the CDR3. Trimming stripped 5 bases from V and 2 bases from J, with 12 bases between. Germline V lookup: CDR1 SGHTA, CDR2 FQGTGA. CDR3 protein: CASSRGQLNTGELFF. CDR3 sequence (DNA): TGTGCCAGCAGCCGGGGACAATTAAACACCGGGGAGCTGTTTTTT.

This clonotype was seen a handful of times. Here the CDR3 reads CASSVTGGWEQFF. In DNA form, the CDR3 reads TGTGCCAGCAGCGTCACTGGGGGTTGGGAGCAGTTCTTC. The chain recombines TRBV9 with TRBJ2-1; D tentatively fits TRBD1 or TRBD2 (5 bases each). V dropped 2 bases and J dropped 10 bases, with 13 bases sitting between them. The CDR3 covers 13 residues. Germline lookup yields CDR1 SGDLS and CDR2 YYNGEE. Based on the CDR3 plus reference TRBV9 and TRBJ2-1, the full variable domain is DSGVTQTPKHLITATGQRVTLRCSPRSGDLSVYWYQQSLDQGLQFLIQYYNGEERAKGNILERFSAQQFPDLHSELNLSSLELGDSALYFCASSVTGGWEQFFGPGTRLTVL.

This clonotype was picked up a small number of times. The genes are TRBV28 and TRBJ1-2, with TRBD1 as a possible D gene (5 bases). This CDR3 region has 13 residues. Trimming stripped 5 bases from V and 5 bases from J, with 12 bases between. CDR1 MDHEN and CDR2 SYDVKM come from the germline V gene. The CDR3 loop is CASSPGTPYGYTF. The CDR3 bases are TGTGCCAGCAGTCCCGGGACCCCTTATGGCTACACCTTC.

At least ten counts were recorded for this clonotype. The junction differs from germline at one of its ends, possibly a read error. The V and J genes are TRBV10-3 and TRBJ2-5, with 7 bases identical to TRBD1. Germline V CDR1 and CDR2: ENHRY, SYGVKD. The CDR3 totals 13 residues. DNA of the CDR3: TGTGCCATCAGAGGGACAGACCTAGAGTCCCAGTACTTC. Its translation: CAIRGTDLESQYF.

This chain uses TRBV7-9 with TRBJ2-1, with 7 bases lining up with TRBD2. The CDR3 contains 13 residues. The germline CDR1 and CDR2 sequences are SEHNR and FQNEAQ (reference sequence). J lost 8 bases, V lost 4 bases, and 5 bases had no gene match. The CDR3 DNA reads as TGTGCCAGCAGCTCCTTTACTAGCGATGAGCAGTTCTTC. This translates into CASSSFTSDEQFF.

Note on this clonotype: A much larger clone is a single base away; this may be a read error. This chain connects TRBV29-1 to TRBJ1-1, with D uncertain. The CDR3 has 15 residues. V was cut by 6 bases and J by 0 bases, with 17 bases left in between. The germline V gene encodes CDR1 SQVTM and CDR2 ANQGSEA. The DNA for the CDR3 is TGCAGCGTCTTCCGACGCGATGGCATGAACACTGAAGCTTTCTTT. It translates to CSVFRRDGMNTEAFF.

This chain links TRBV12-3 or TRBV12-4 with TRBJ2-2, with D perhaps TRBD1 (6 bases). V lost 8 bases and J 6 bases, leaving 19 bases between the germline ends. This CDR3 region has 15 residues. CDR3 loop: CASREDPGAPGELFF. The DNA of the CDR3 is TGTGCCAGCCGTGAAGATCCAGGGGCGCCCGGGGAGCTGTTTTTT.

This chain connects TRBV28 to TRBJ2-5; TRBD1 matches at 7 bases. The germline V gene has CDR1 MDHEN and CDR2 SYDVKM. The CDR3 is made up of 12 amino acids. The J segment lost 11 bases and the V segment lost 1 base, leaving 4 bases of the junction unmatched. DNA of the CDR3: TGTGCCAGCAGTTTATACGGGACAGAGCAGTACTTC. Translating gives CASSLYGTEQYF.

The gene calls are TRBV7-3 and TRBJ1-1; D gene uncertain. Germline V gene sequence: CDR1 SGHTA, CDR2 FQGTGA. The CDR3 consists of 14 residues. Trimming took 6 bases from V and 5 from J, leaving 16 bases between them. CDR3: CASSFPGRETEAFF. CDR3 in DNA: TGTGCCAGCAGTTTCCCCGGAAGAGAAACTGAAGCTTTCTTT.

As for this clonotype: At one boundary the junction diverges from the germline segment, which might be a read error. The chain employs TRBV10-3 and TRBJ2-1, with D possibly TRBD2 on 5 matching bases. CDR1 and CDR2 from the germline V gene are ENHRY and SYGVKD. This CDR3 is 15 amino acids long. The CDR3, as DNA: TGTGCCATCAGTGCCGGGATTAGCTCCTACAATGAGCAGTTTTTC. Residues: CAISAGISSYNEQFF.

This clonotype came up many times. This chain links TRBV12-3 or TRBV12-4 with TRBJ1-2; D gene unclear. V was pared by 7 bases and J by 2 bases, with 11 bases between. The CDR3 covers 13 residues. In DNA form, the CDR3 reads TGTGCCAGCACGCACTCAACAAACTATGGCTACACCTTC. It yields the protein CASTHSTNYGYTF.

This clonotype appeared once. At one of its ends the junction is not consistent with the germline gene, which may arise from a read error. This sequence joins TRBV10-3 and TRBJ2-5; D unclear. The J call may be faulty, since TRBJ2-7 better matches the DNA end. This CDR3 is built from 12 residues. The V gene's germline CDR1 is ENHRY and CDR2 SYGVKD. CDR3: CTIRPNNYEQYF. CDR3 coding DNA: TGTACCATCAGGCCTAATAACTACGAGCAGTACTTC.